This TCR beta chain was recorded in a study of T cell repertoires in cytomegalovirus infection. Turning to the study itself: Both CMV infection and a matching HLA type were indicated by public TCR beta signatures. General study results and limits: Predominance within the ex vivo response was attributable to HLA-C-restricted CMV-specific TCR beta clonotypes. Cumulated frequencies of public TCR beta families served to identify carriers of CMV plus the relevant HLA.

V dropped 2 bases and J dropped 3; count of bases not matched to a gene: 8. CDR1 ENHRY and CDR2 SYGVKD come from the germline V gene. This CDR3 has 16 amino acids. This clonotype was counted a few times. Its matching antigen is unknown. MiXCR, run by TCRdb on the reads, gives a single entry per CDR3 protein. Here the sample spans 450,000 to 650,000 distinct CDR3 sequences, under 45% being singletons. The chain has TRBV10-3 and TRBJ1-1, with 8 bases identical to TRBD1. The receptor was isolated from a human donor in good health (CMV status not recorded). Some clones in this sample may be carry-over from other donors' samples. Sequencing was performed on cultured PBMCs, taken from culture after CMV antigen stimulation. The CDR3 DNA reads as TGTGCCATCAGTGAGACCGGGACAGGCAGCGACACTGAAGCTTTCTTT. Protein: CAISETGTGSDTEAFF.